The 15 T cell receptor beta chains below come from one sample, sequenced in a study of blood T cell repertoires in COVID-19. Method: immunoSEQ multiplex PCR; TCRdb's copy keeps in-frame clones and lacks some. The sample records about 110,000 clones, roughly 70% being singletons. Sample: peripheral blood. The receptors were gathered from a woman aged 35 to 49 with acute or convalescent COVID-19.

The chain recombines TRBV11-3 with TRBJ2-5, with D maybe TRBD2 (6 bases). Between the trimmed V and J ends, which lost 3 bases and 5 bases, there was a span of 13 bases. Germline V CDR1 and CDR2: SGHNT, YENEEA. This CDR3 is 14 amino acids long. The CDR3, as DNA: TGTGCCAGCAGCTTCGCGGGGCCTCAGGAGACCCAGTACTTC. It codes for CASSFAGPQETQYF. Full variable domain (rest looked up from reference TRBV11-3 and TRBJ2-5): EAGVVQSPRYKIIEKKQPVAFWCNPISGHNTLYWYLQNLGQGPELLIRYENEEAVDDSQLPKDRFSAERLKGVDSTLKIQPAELGDSAVYLCASSFAGPQETQYFGPGTRLLVL.

This clone was counted between two and nine times. The chain uses TRBV4-3 and TRBJ1-6, with D perhaps matching TRBD1 (5 bases). V shed 3 bases and J shed 7 bases, with 10 bases lying between them. The germline V gene encodes CDR1 LGHNA and CDR2 YSLEER. This CDR3 region has 14 residues. The CDR3 region has the DNA TGCGCCAGCAGCCAGCGGGACGGAAATTCACCCCTCCACTTT. Translating it yields CASSQRDGNSPLHF.

A few counts support this clone. The J gene is TRBJ2-5, the V gene TRBV11-2; tentatively, D is TRBD1 (5 bases). Germline CDR1 SGHAT, CDR2 FQNNGV. Trimming removed 1 base at V and 4 bases at J, with 7 bases between. The CDR3 totals 13 residues. In DNA form, the CDR3 reads TGTGCCAGCAGCTTAGGGGGCGGAGAGACCCAGTACTTC. Amino acids: CASSLGGGETQYF. Full variable domain (missing parts from reference TRBV11-2 and TRBJ2-5): EAGVAQSPRYKIIEKRQSVAFWCNPISGHATLYWYQQILGQGPKLLIQFQNNGVVDDSQLPKDRFSAERLKGVDSTLKIQPAKLEDSAVYLCASSLGGGETQYFGPGTRLLVL.

This clone was picked up one time. The chain carries TRBV14 and TRBJ2-3; 15 bases are a match to TRBD2. The ends lost 5 bases at V and 1 base at J; junction bases unmatched: 7. Germline lookup yields CDR1 SGHDN and CDR2 FVKESK. This CDR3 is built from 18 residues. The CDR3 DNA sequence: TGTGCCAGCAGCACCCGGACTAGCGGGGGGGTGCGCACAGATACGCAGTATTTT. This gives the protein CASSTRTSGGVRTDTQYF. The full variable domain, in which reference TRBV14 and TRBJ2-3 provide the parts outside the CDR3, is EAGVTQFPSHSVIEKGQTVTLRCDPISGHDNLYWYRRVMGKEIKFLLHFVKESKQDESGMPNNRFLAERTGGTYSTLKVQPAELEDSGVYFCASSTRTSGGVRTDTQYFGPGTRLTVL.

The chain combines TRBV27 with TRBJ2-7; the D gene is possibly TRBD2 (6 bases). This CDR3 has 14 residues. Deletions cut 4 bases from V and 2 bases from J, with 12 bases between. Per the germline V gene, CDR1 is MNHEY and CDR2 is SMNVEV (reference sequence). The CDR3: CASSSTGGPYEQYF. The DNA for the CDR3 is TGTGCCAGCAGTTCTACCGGGGGTCCCTACGAGCAGTACTTC.

The V call is TRBV3-1 (or the pseudogene TRBV3-2), the J call TRBJ2-5; D gene ambiguous. The germline V gene encodes CDR1 LGHDT and CDR2 YNNKEL (reference sequence). The CDR3 covers 15 residues. V was clipped by 1 base and J by 2 bases, with 11 bases between them. Written as DNA, the CDR3 is TGTGCCAGCAGCCAAGGGCCACAGACGCAAGAGACCCAGTACTTC. It translates to CASSQGPQTQETQYF.

The chain combines TRBV4-1 with TRBJ1-2; possibly TRBD1 for D (6 bases). CDR1 MGHRA and CDR2 YSYEKL come from the germline V gene. CDR3 length: 15 residues. Deletions cut 1 base from V and 4 bases from J, with 13 bases between. The CDR3 DNA is TGCGCCAGCAGCCAAGTCACAGGGACGGGCTATGGCTACACCTTC. Its protein product is CASSQVTGTGYGYTF.

This chain joins TRBV6-1 and TRBJ1-4; 11 bases align to TRBD1. The V gene's germline CDR1 is MNHNS and CDR2 SASEGT. This CDR3 contains 14 residues. The ends lost 5 bases at V and 8 bases at J; junction bases unmatched: 4. CDR3 sequence reads: CASSFRTGGEKLFF. In DNA, the CDR3 is TGTGCCAGCAGTTTTCGGACAGGGGGCGAAAAACTGTTTTTT.

The chain couples TRBV6-2 or TRBV6-3 to TRBJ2-5; TRBD2 matches at 9 bases. This CDR3 has 16 residues. Germline-derived CDR1 and CDR2 are MNHEY and SVGEGT. V lost 6 bases and J lost 5; bases outside the gene matches: 13. The CDR3 nucleotides are TGTGCCAGCAGCCAGGGGGGACTAGCTGGGCGGGAGACCCAGTACTTC. Translated: CASSQGGLAGRETQYF.

The chain recombines TRBV6-4 with TRBJ1-5; D is undetermined. The CDR3 runs 16 residues. Deletions cut 8 bases from V and 4 bases from J, with 21 bases between. Germline CDR1 is MRHNA and CDR2 is SNTAGT. The CDR3 spells CASSAPREGRNQPQHF. The CDR3 region has the DNA TGTGCCAGCTCGGCCCCCCGGGAGGGAAGAAATCAGCCCCAGCATTTT.

The V and J genes are TRBV19 and TRBJ1-4; D possibly corresponds to TRBD1 (5 bases). V lost 1 base and J 4 bases, leaving 13 bases between the germline ends. The CDR3 spans 16 residues. Germline V gene data show CDR1 as LNHDA and CDR2 as SQIVND (reference sequence). The CDR3 loop is CASSIGAAGFNEKLFF. CDR3 sequence (DNA): TGTGCCAGTAGTATAGGAGCAGCAGGGTTTAATGAAAAACTGTTTTTT.

This chain connects TRBV19 to TRBJ1-5; no clear D gene. Trimming cost V 3 bases and J 5 bases, with 11 bases left between them. CDR1 and CDR2 (germline): LNHDA, SQIVND (reference sequence). CDR3 size: 14 residues. The CDR3 region has the DNA TGTGCCAGTAGTATGTTACAGAGGGATCAGCCCCAGCATTTT. Translation: CASSMLQRDQPQHF. The variable domain in full, with the rest retrieved from reference TRBV19 and TRBJ1-5, is DGGITQSPKYLFRKEGQNVTLSCEQNLNHDAMYWYRQDPGQGLRLIYYSQIVNDFQKGDIAEGYSVSREKKESFPLTVTSAQKNPTAFYLCASSMLQRDQPQHFGDGTRLSIL.

This clone has just a few counts. The chain combines TRBV29-1 with TRBJ1-6, with no clear D. The CDR3 loop spans 14 amino acids. V was shortened by 5 bases and J by 8 bases, with 16 bases between the two germline ends. Germline CDR1 reads SQVTM; CDR2 reads ANQGSEA. The CDR3 DNA reads as TGCAGCGTTAGGTCGGCTTCGGGTGATTCACCCCTCCACTTT. Protein sequence: CSVRSASGDSPLHF.

The chain couples TRBV12-2 to TRBJ2-7; TRBD1 is taken as the D call from the table, unchecked against the DNA. TRBV12-2 is recorded as a pseudogene. The CDR3 has 15 residues. This CDR3 is CASRLGIGQRGEQYF. The CDR3 nucleotides read TGTGCAAGTCGCTTGGGAATAGGACAGCGAGGCGAGCAGTACTTC.

The V gene is TRBV5-5, the J gene TRBJ1-2, with unresolved D. V lost 4 bases to trimming and J lost 3 bases, with 19 bases between them. Germline assignment: CDR1 SGHKS and CDR2 YYEKEE (reference sequence). There are 16 residues in the CDR3. CDR3 bases: TGTGCCAGCAGCCCCTTGTCACAGCCCTTTGACTATGGCTACACCTTC. Translated: CASSPLSQPFDYGYTF.